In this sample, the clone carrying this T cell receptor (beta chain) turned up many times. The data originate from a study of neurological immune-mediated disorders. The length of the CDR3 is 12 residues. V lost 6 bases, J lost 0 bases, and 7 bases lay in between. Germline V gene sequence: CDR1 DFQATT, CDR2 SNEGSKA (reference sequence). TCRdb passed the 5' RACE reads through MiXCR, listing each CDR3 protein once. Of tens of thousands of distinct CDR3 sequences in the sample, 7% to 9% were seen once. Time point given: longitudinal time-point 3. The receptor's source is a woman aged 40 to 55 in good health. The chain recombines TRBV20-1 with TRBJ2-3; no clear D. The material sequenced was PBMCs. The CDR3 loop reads CSAFYSTDTQYF. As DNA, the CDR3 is TGCAGTGCATTTTATAGCACAGATACGCAGTATTTT.